This T cell receptor (beta chain) was sequenced for a study of cytomegalovirus exposure and HLA in healthy donors. In the study overall: There were 90 million to 130 million unique TCR beta sequences, drawn from about 179 million T cells, in an earlier analysis. Findings and caveats of the study: Clonal expansion was found to be greater in HLA-associated TCR beta chains than in equally common others in a later analysis. Rarity characterized most TCR sequences, yet some public TCRs appeared in many donors.

V was cut by 5 bases and J by 7 bases, with 9 bases left in between. CDR3 length: 13 residues. Germline V lookup: CDR1 LNHNV, CDR2 YYDKDF (reference sequence). PCR used 60 Vbeta primers and 13 Jbeta primers. In the authors' methods: In a later analysis, around 11 million of some 80 million unique beta chains occurred in at least two donors. Some clones are missing from TCRdb's copy, which holds only in-frame ones; the method was immunoSEQ multiplex PCR. The V and J calls and clone size were taken over from that table, and D and trimming were inferred from the DNA. There are 150,000 to 200,000 clones in the sample; 65% to 85% occur only once, and approximately 7.1% lies in the top ten. In the case of this clone: Its antigen is not identified.

The TCR was taken from a man between 40 and 49 years old in good health and CMV-seropositive. The chain recombines TRBV15 with TRBJ1-6; D is ambiguous. Sequencing input: PBMCs. CDR3 bases: TGTGCCACCAGCCCGCTAGGAAATTCACCCCTCCACTTT. Protein product: CATSPLGNSPLHF.